Presented here are 22 T cell receptor beta chains from one specimen sequenced in a study of blood T cell repertoires in COVID-19. Measured with immunoSEQ multiplex PCR; TCRdb has only the in-frame clones, and not every one. There are around 450,000 clones in the sample; around 89% occur only once, and about 4.3% lies in the top ten. Sequences were obtained from peripheral blood. These receptors came from a woman aged 30 to 39 with acute or convalescent COVID-19.

This clone was observed a single time. The J gene is TRBJ2-2, the V gene TRBV9, with 8 bases fitting TRBD2. The V gene's germline CDR1 is SGDLS and CDR2 YYNGEE. After removal of 1 base from V and 7 bases from J, the junction contained 9 bases not matched to a gene. The CDR3 has 16 amino acids. The CDR3 nucleotides are TGTGCCAGCAGCGTATCGGGGGGGAACTTGATCGGGGAGCTGTTTTTT. It specifies CASSVSGGNLIGELFF.

V gene TRBV7-3 combines with J gene TRBJ2-3; TRBD1 matches at 8 bases. Germline CDR1 is SGHTA and CDR2 is FQGTGA. The CDR3 is 15 residues long. After removal of 4 bases from V and 3 bases from J, the junction contained 6 bases not matched to a gene. The DNA for the CDR3 is TGTGCCAGCAGCTCAACAGGGGGTATTACAGATACGCAGTATTTT. It is translated as CASSSTGGITDTQYF.

This clone was seen only a few times. V and J are TRBV19 and TRBJ1-5; weak D call: TRBD1 (6 bases). The CDR3 loop spans 13 amino acids. Germline CDR1 and CDR2: LNHDA and SQIVND (reference sequence). The V and J ends lost 7 bases and 6 bases respectively, with 13 bases between them. CDR3 region: CASTRGGAQPQHF. Written as DNA, the CDR3 is TGTGCCAGTACTAGGGGGGGGGCTCAGCCCCAGCATTTT.

The chain is built from TRBV7-7 and TRBJ1-1, with D unresolved. Germline V lookup: CDR1 SSHAT, CDR2 FNYEAQ (reference sequence). Trimming removed 8 bases at V and 0 bases at J, with 19 bases between. The CDR3 spans 16 residues. The CDR3 DNA reads TGTGCCAGCCTAAACCCCATAGACACCTTGAACACTGAAGCTTTCTTT. It specifies CASLNPIDTLNTEAFF.

As concerns this clone: One end of the junction fails to match germline, which may point to a read error. This sample also contains other DNA sequences that code for the same CDR3. V is TRBV6-1 and J is TRBJ1-1, with TRBD1 matching over 9 bases. The CDR3 runs to 17 residues. The germline V gene encodes CDR1 MNHNS and CDR2 SASEGT. CDR3: CASSEVGGTGMNTEAFF. In nucleotides, the CDR3 is TGTGCCAGCAGTGAAGTCGGTGGGACAGGGATGAACACTGAAGCCTTCTTT.

The chain uses TRBV3-1 (or the pseudogene TRBV3-2) and TRBJ2-5; 8 nucleotides line up with TRBD2. This CDR3 contains 14 residues. J lost 5 bases, V lost 3 bases, and 5 bases had no gene match. Germline V gives CDR1 LGHDT, CDR2 YNNKEL (reference sequence). CDR3 nucleotides: TGTGCCAGCAGCCATAGCGGGGAGGGGGAGACCCAGTACTTC. Amino acids: CASSHSGEGETQYF.

This chain connects TRBV5-8 to TRBJ2-5; 8 bases agree with TRBD1. This CDR3 has 14 amino acids. V was pared by 2 bases and J by 1 base, with 1 base of the junction left unmatched. Per the germline V gene, CDR1 is SGHTS and CDR2 is YDEGEE. This CDR3 reads CASSFDRGQETQYF. DNA of the CDR3: TGTGCCAGCAGCTTCGACAGGGGCCAAGAGACCCAGTACTTC. Drawing the rest from reference TRBV5-8 and TRBJ2-5, the complete variable domain is EAGVTQSPTHLIKTRGQQATLRCSPISGHTSVYWYQQALGLGLQFLLWYDEGEERNRGNFPPRFSGRQFPNYSSELNVNALELEDSALYLCASSFDRGQETQYFGPGTRLLVL.

Remarks on this clone: Other nucleotide sequences in the sample specify the same CDR3. This rearrangement joins TRBV9 to TRBJ2-3; the match to TRBD2 covers 9 bases. Germline-derived CDR1 and CDR2 are SGDLS and YYNGEE. V dropped 3 bases and J dropped 3; count of bases not matched to a gene: 5. This CDR3 comprises 15 residues. CDR3 loop: CASSASGGQTDTQYF. CDR3 DNA sequence: TGTGCCAGCAGCGCCAGCGGGGGGCAGACAGATACGCAGTATTTT.

The V gene is TRBV14, the J gene TRBJ1-6, with 8 bases fitting TRBD1. Looked up from germline, CDR1 is SGHDN and CDR2 is FVKESK. The V and J ends lost 3 bases and 10 bases, in that order; junction bases with no gene match: 8. The CDR3 totals 15 residues. The CDR3 reads CASSQTGEVQSPLHF. The CDR3 region has the DNA TGTGCCAGCAGCCAGACAGGGGAGGTTCAGTCACCCCTCCACTTT.

V usage is TRBV5-1 and J usage is TRBJ2-5, with a weak D call TRBD2 (5 bases). This CDR3 spans 13 amino acids. The V gene lost 1 base and the J gene lost 7 bases, with 11 bases spanning the gap. Germline V gene data show CDR1 as SGHRS and CDR2 as YFSETQ. The CDR3 region is CASSLTARGTQYF. In DNA, the CDR3 is TGCGCCAGCAGCTTGACGGCCCGGGGGACCCAGTACTTC.

This chain joins TRBV7-9 and TRBJ2-5, with TRBD2 as a possible D gene (5 bases). The germline V gene encodes CDR1 SEHNR and CDR2 FQNEAQ (reference sequence). CDR3 length: 16 residues. Trimming removed 5 bases at V and 1 base at J, with 17 bases between. Here the CDR3 DNA reads TGTGCCAGCAGCCCACAACTAGGCCCGCTCCAAGAGACCCAGTACTTC. Translation gives CASSPQLGPLQETQYF.

CDR3 DNA: TGTGCCAGCAGTAGAAACGGGGGGGCCCGGACAGATACGCAGTATTTT. As protein: CASSRNGGARTDTQYF. V is TRBV2 and J is TRBJ2-3, with 8 bases matching TRBD2. The CDR3 is 16 residues long. Germline CDR1 reads SNHLY; CDR2 reads FYNNEI. With 5 bases clipped from V and 3 bases from J, the junction kept 10 bases outside the gene matches.

The CDR3 here is CASSSAGGAKNIQYF. In DNA form, the CDR3 reads TGTGCCAGCAGTTCAGCGGGGGGGGCCAAAAACATTCAGTACTTC. This chain connects TRBV6-5 to TRBJ2-4, with TRBD2 matching 10 bases. This CDR3 region has 15 residues. V trimming: 4 bases; J trimming: 1 base; junction bases outside the gene matches: 1. Germline V gives CDR1 MNHEY, CDR2 SVGAGI.

The V gene is TRBV6-5, the J gene TRBJ1-1, with TRBD1 as a possible D gene (6 bases). Germline CDR1 is MNHEY and CDR2 is SVGAGI. Trimming cost V 6 bases and J 1 base, with 12 bases left between them. CDR3 size: 14 residues. The CDR3 region is CASRKPGQNTEAFF. CDR3 sequence (DNA): TGTGCCAGCAGGAAACCGGGACAGAACACTGAAGCTTTCTTT.

J is TRBJ1-5 and V is TRBV2; no clear D. The CDR3 sequence is 15 residues long. Germline V gene data show CDR1 as SNHLY and CDR2 as FYNNEI. Trimming took 3 bases from V and 0 from J, leaving 9 bases between them. CDR3 protein: CASSDSGYSNQPQHF. CDR3 coding DNA: TGTGCCAGCAGTGATTCGGGTTATAGCAATCAGCCCCAGCATTTT.

The chain links TRBV28 to TRBJ2-7; TRBD1 matches at 10 bases. J lost 4 bases, V lost 8 bases, and 5 bases had no gene match. The CDR3 is made up of 13 amino acids. From germline, CDR1 is MDHEN and CDR2 SYDVKM. The CDR3 region is CASRDRGLYEQYF. The CDR3, as DNA: TGTGCCAGCCGGGACAGGGGCTTGTACGAGCAGTACTTC.

The CDR3 loop is CASSYRTGGVGYTF. CDR3 DNA sequence: TGTGCCAGCAGTTACAGGACAGGGGGCGTCGGCTACACCTTC. This rearrangement joins TRBV6-5 to TRBJ1-2, with 11 bases lining up with TRBD1. Losses at the gene ends were 2 bases for V and 8 bases for J; bases not matched to a gene: 4. The CDR3 has 14 amino acids. The germline gives CDR1 MNHEY, CDR2 SVGAGI.

The rearrangement uses TRBV6-2 or TRBV6-3 and TRBJ2-7, with TRBD1 matching over 9 bases. The germline V gene encodes CDR1 MNHEY and CDR2 SVGEGT. CDR3 length: 14 residues. With V trimmed by 8 bases and J by 6 bases, 11 bases remained unmatched. CDR3 protein: CASRLGTGILEQYF. The CDR3, as DNA: TGTGCCAGCCGCCTCGGGACAGGGATCCTCGAGCAGTACTTC.

The chain is built from TRBV20-1 and TRBJ2-3; the D gene is possibly TRBD2 (6 bases). The CDR3 is made up of 15 amino acids. V dropped 3 bases and J dropped 3 bases, with 16 bases sitting between them. The germline gives CDR1 DFQATT, CDR2 SNEGSKA (reference sequence). The CDR3 DNA follows: TGCAGTGCTAGTGAAGCGGGTCGGTGGACAGATACGCAGTATTTT. This gives the protein CSASEAGRWTDTQYF.

The chain links TRBV2 to TRBJ2-3, with 9 nucleotides matching TRBD2. The CDR3 is 15 amino acids. The ends lost 8 bases at V and 0 bases at J; junction bases unmatched: 6. Germline V gene data show CDR1 as SNHLY and CDR2 as FYNNEI. The CDR3 reads CASGAAGGSTDTQYF. For the CDR3, the DNA is TGTGCCAGCGGGGCAGCGGGGGGAAGCACAGATACGCAGTATTTT.

This clone was recorded only once. The rearrangement joins TRBV6-1 to TRBJ2-1; 12 nucleotides match TRBD2. This CDR3 is built from 16 residues. Trimming cost V 3 bases and J 5 bases; bases outside gene matches: 5. Germline V gene lookup returns CDR1 MNHNS and CDR2 SASEGT. The CDR3 DNA follows: TGTGCCAGCAGTGACGGACTAGCGGGGTATAACAATGAGCAGTTCTTC. Translated, it gives CASSDGLAGYNNEQFF.

This clone was found once. This sequence joins TRBV7-6 and TRBJ1-4; D is uncertain. Germline V gene sequence: CDR1 SGHVS, CDR2 FNYEAQ. This CDR3 is 15 amino acids long. Trimming stripped 1 base from V and 5 bases from J, with 11 bases between. The CDR3 region is CASSLGGGKNEKLFF. The CDR3 DNA reads TGTGCCAGCAGCTTAGGAGGAGGGAAGAATGAAAAACTGTTTTTT.